This TCR beta chain was identified during a study of T cell repertoires in cytomegalovirus infection. Whole-study context: Carrying CMV and the relevant HLA type showed in public TCR beta signatures.

TCRdb independently ran MiXCR on the reads; one entry per CDR3 protein. Of about 740,000 distinct CDR3 sequences listed, less than 40% are singletons. This TCR was recovered from a human donor in good health (CMV status not recorded). Some clones in this sample may be carry-over from other donors' samples. The sequenced sample consisted of PBMCs.

CDR3 coding DNA: TGTGCCAGCAGTCTAACGAGGTCAAGTTTTAGCACAGATACGCAGTATTTT. Its translation: CASSLTRSSFSTDTQYF. V is TRBV28 and J is TRBJ2-3; no definite D call. Germline lookup yields CDR1 MDHEN and CDR2 SYDVKM. This CDR3 comprises 17 residues. Trimming took off 5 bases at V and 0 bases at J, with 18 bases between the two ends.